This TCR beta chain was captured in a study of control samples from healthy donors and cancer patients. J was trimmed by 4 bases and V by 4 bases; bases with no gene match: 2. This CDR3 has 14 amino acids. CDR1 LGHDT and CDR2 YNNKEL come from the germline V gene (reference sequence). Some clones are missing from TCRdb's copy, which holds only in-frame ones; the method was immunoSEQ multiplex PCR. In the table there are 90,000 to 120,000 clones, 70% to 85% of which are singletons. This sequence joins TRBV3-1 (or the pseudogene TRBV3-2) and TRBJ2-3; TRBD1 aligns across 10 bases. The specimen was blood. The TCR sequence derives from a man between 18 and 29 years old in good health. The CDR3 region is CASSRQGAADTQYF. The CDR3 DNA reads TGTGCCAGCAGCCGACAGGGGGCGGCAGATACGCAGTATTTT.